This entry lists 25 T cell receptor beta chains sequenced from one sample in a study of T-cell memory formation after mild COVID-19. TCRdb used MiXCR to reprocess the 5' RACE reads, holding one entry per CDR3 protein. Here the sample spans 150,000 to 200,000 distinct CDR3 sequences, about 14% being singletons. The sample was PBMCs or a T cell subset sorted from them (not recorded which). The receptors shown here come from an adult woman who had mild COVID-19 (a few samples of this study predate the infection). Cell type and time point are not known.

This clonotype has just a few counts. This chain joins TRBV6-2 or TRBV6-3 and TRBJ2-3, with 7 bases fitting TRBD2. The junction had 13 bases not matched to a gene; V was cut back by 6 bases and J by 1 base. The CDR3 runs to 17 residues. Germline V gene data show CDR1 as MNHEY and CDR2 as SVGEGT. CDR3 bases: TGTGCCAGCAGCCGAATCTCAAGCGGGACCCGCACAGATACGCAGTATTTT. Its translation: CASSRISSGTRTDTQYF.

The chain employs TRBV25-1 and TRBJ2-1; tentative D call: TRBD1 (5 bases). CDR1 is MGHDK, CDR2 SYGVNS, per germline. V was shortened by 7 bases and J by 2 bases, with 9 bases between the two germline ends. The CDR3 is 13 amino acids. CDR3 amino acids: CASISGTYNEQFF. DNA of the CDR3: TGTGCCAGCATATCAGGGACCTACAATGAGCAGTTCTTC.

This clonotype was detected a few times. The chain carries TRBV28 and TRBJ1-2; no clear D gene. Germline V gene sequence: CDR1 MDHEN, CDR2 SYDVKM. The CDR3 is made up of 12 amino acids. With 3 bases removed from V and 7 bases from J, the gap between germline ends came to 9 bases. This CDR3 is CASSLLGSGYTF. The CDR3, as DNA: TGTGCCAGCAGTTTGTTAGGGTCTGGCTACACCTTC.

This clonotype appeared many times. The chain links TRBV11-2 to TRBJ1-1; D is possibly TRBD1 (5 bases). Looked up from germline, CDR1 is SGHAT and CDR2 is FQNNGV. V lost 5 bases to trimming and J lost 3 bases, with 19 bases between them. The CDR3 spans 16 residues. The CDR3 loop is CASSLGGAIVDTEAFF. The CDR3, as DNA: TGTGCCAGCAGCCTCGGCGGGGCGATAGTGGACACTGAAGCTTTCTTT.

CDR3 sequence: CASSVAFVAGGANEQFF. In DNA, the CDR3 is TGTGCCAGCAGCGTAGCCTTCGTGGCCGGGGGGGCCAATGAGCAGTTCTTC. This chain connects TRBV9 to TRBJ2-1; 8 bases align to TRBD2. The CDR3 spans 17 residues. V was clipped by 0 bases and J by 6 bases; unmatched bases: 11. From germline, CDR1 is SGDLS and CDR2 YYNGEE.

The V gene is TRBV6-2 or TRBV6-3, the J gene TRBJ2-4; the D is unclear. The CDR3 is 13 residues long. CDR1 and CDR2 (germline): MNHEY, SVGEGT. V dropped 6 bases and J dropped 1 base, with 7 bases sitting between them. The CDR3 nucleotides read TGTGCCAGCAGGCCCGGGGCCAAAAACATTCAGTACTTC. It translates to CASRPGAKNIQYF.

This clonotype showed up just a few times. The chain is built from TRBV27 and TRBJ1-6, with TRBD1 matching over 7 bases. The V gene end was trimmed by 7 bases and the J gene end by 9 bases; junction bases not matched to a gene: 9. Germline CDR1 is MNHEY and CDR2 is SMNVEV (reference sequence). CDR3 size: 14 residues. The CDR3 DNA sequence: TGTGCCAGCACCCGCAGGGGGACACCTTCACCCCTCCACTTT. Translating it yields CASTRRGTPSPLHF.

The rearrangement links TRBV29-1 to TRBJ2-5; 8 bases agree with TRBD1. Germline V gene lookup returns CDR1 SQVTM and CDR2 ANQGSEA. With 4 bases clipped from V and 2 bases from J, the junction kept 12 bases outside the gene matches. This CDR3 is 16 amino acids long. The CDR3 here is CSVGGTGQAPQETQYF. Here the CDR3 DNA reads TGCAGCGTTGGGGGGACAGGCCAAGCCCCACAAGAGACCCAGTACTTC.

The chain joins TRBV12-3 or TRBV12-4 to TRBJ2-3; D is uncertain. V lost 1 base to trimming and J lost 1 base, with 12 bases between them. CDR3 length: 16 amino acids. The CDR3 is CASSLVPLVGTDTQYF. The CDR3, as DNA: TGTGCCAGCAGTTTAGTCCCGTTAGTCGGCACAGATACGCAGTATTTT.

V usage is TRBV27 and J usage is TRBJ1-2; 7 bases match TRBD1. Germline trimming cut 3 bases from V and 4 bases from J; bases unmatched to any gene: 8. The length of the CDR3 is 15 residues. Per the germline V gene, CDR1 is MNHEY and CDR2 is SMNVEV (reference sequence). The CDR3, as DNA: TGTGCCAGCAGTTTGAAGGGACAGCTAGTCTATGGCTACACCTTC. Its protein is CASSLKGQLVYGYTF.

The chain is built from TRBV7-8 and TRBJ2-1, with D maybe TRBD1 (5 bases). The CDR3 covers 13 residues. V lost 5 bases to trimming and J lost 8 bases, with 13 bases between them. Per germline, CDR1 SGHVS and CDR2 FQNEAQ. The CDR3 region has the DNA TGTGCCAGCAGCACGTGCCTCAGGGATGAGCAGTTCTTC. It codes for CASSTCLRDEQFF.

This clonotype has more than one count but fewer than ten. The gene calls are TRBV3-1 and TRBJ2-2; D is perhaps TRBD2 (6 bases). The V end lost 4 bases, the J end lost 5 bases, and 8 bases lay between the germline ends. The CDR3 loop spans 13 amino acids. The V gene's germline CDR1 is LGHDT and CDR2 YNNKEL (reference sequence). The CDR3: CASSREDTGELFF. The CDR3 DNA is TGTGCCAGCAGCCGGGAGGATACCGGGGAGCTGTTTTTT. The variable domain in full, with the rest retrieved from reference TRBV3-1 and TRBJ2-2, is DTAVSQTPKYLVTQMGNDKSIKCEQNLGHDTMYWYKQDSKKFLKIMFSYNNKELIINETVPNRFSPKSPDKAHLNLHINSLELGDSAVYFCASSREDTGELFFGEGSRLTVL.

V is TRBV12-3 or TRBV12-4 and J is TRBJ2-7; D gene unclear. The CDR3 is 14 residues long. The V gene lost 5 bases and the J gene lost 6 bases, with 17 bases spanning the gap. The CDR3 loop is CASSPSWDTIEQYF. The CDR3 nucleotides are TGTGCCAGCAGTCCCTCCTGGGATACTATCGAGCAGTACTTC.

As DNA, the CDR3 is TGTGCCAGCAGCCCCATGCTTGAGCAGTTCTTC. Its protein product is CASSPMLEQFF. This chain joins TRBV5-5 and TRBJ2-1; no clear D gene. The germline V gene has CDR1 SGHKS and CDR2 YYEKEE (reference sequence). CDR3 length: 11 residues. V was clipped by 4 bases and J by 9 bases, with 8 bases between them.

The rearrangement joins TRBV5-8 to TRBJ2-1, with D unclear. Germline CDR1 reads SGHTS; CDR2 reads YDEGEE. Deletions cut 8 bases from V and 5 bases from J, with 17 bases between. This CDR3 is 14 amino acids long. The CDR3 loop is CASDEARTNNEQFF. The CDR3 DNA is TGTGCCAGTGACGAGGCTAGGACGAACAATGAGCAGTTCTTC.

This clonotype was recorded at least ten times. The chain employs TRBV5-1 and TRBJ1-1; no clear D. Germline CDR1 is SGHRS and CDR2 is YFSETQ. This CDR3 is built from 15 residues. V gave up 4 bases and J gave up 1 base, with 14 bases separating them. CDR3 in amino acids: CASSAMWSENTEAFF. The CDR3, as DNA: TGCGCCAGCAGCGCTATGTGGTCCGAGAACACTGAAGCTTTCTTT.

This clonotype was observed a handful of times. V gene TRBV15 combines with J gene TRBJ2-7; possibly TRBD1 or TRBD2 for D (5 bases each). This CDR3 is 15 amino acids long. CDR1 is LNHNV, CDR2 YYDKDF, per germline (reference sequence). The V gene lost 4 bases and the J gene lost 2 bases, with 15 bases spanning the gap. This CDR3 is CATSKPLQGAYEQYF. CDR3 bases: TGTGCCACCAGCAAACCCCTGCAGGGAGCCTACGAGCAGTACTTC.

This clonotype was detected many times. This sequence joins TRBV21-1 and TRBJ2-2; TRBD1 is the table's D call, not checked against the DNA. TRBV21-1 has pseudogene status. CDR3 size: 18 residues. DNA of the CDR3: TGTGCCAGCAGCAAAGAGGGGTCGGGACAGGGGACCACCGGGGAGCTGTTTTTT. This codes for CASSKEGSGQGTTGELFF.

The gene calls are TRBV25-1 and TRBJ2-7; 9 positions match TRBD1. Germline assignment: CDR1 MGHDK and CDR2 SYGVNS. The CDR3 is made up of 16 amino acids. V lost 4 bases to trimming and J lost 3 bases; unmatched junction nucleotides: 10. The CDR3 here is CASSGSAGTGIYEQYF. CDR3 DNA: TGTGCCAGCAGTGGGTCCGCCGGGACAGGGATCTACGAGCAGTACTTC.

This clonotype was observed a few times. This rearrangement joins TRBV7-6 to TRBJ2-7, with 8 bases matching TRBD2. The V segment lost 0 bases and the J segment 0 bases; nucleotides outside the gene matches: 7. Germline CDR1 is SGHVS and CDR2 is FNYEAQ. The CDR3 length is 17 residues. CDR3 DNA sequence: TGTGCCAGCAGCTTAGCCGCGGGAGGAGGGTTCTCCTACGAGCAGTACTTC. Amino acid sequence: CASSLAAGGGFSYEQYF.

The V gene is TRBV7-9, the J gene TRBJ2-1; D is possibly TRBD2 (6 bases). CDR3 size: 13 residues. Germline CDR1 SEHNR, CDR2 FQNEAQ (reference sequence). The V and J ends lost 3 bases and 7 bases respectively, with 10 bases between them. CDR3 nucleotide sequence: TGTGCCAGCAGCTTCCCGGCGGGGAATGAGCAGTTCTTC. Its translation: CASSFPAGNEQFF.

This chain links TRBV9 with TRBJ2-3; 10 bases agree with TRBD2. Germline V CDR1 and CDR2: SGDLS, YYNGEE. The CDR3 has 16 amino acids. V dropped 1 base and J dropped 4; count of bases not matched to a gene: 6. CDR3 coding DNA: TGTGCCAGCAGCGTACGGGCTAGCGGGGGAGCAGATACGCAGTATTTT. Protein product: CASSVRASGGADTQYF.

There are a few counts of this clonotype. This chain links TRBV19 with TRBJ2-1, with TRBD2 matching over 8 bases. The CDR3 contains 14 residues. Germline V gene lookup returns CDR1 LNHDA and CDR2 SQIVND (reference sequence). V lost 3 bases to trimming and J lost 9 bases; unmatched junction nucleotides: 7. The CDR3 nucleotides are TGTGCCAGTAGTATGGCGGGAGGCCCGGGTGAGCAGTTCTTC. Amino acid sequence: CASSMAGGPGEQFF. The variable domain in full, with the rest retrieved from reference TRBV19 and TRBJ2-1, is DGGITQSPKYLFRKEGQNVTLSCEQNLNHDAMYWYRQDPGQGLRLIYYSQIVNDFQKGDIAEGYSVSREKKESFPLTVTSAQKNPTAFYLCASSMAGGPGEQFFGPGTRLTVL.

The CDR3 reads CASTLWDGTEAFF. DNA of the CDR3: TGTGCCAGCACCCTCTGGGATGGCACTGAAGCTTTCTTT. The gene calls are TRBV7-2 and TRBJ1-1, with unresolved D. Between the trimmed V and J ends, which lost 7 bases and 4 bases, there was a span of 13 bases. The CDR3 is 13 residues long. The germline V gene has CDR1 SGHTA and CDR2 FQGNSA.

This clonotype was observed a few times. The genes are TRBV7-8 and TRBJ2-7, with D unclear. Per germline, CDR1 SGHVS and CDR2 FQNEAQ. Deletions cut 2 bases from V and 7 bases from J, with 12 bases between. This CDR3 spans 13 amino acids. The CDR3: CASSLIGRWEQYF. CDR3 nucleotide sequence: TGTGCCAGCAGCTTAATAGGAAGGTGGGAGCAGTACTTC.